This is a list of T cell receptor beta chains from one sample in a study of shared clonotypes between healthy human individuals. Measured with immunoSEQ multiplex PCR; TCRdb has only the in-frame clones, and not every one. The data hold some 1,100,000 clones, with around 82% observed a single time. The sequenced sample was memory CD4+ T cells from PBMCs. The source of these receptors is a man between 18 and 35 years old in good health. Some clones in this sample may be carry-over from other donors' samples. Both conserved end residues are part of each CDR3. The order of the fields is CDR3 length, V gene, D gene, J gene, clone size, CDR3 protein, CDR3 DNA. The D gene is left open where the match is weak. Clone size is shown for a subset of rows, as once, few, many or a class of expanded clone.

13	TRBV6-1	NA	TRBJ1-3	NA	CASSGTSGNTIYF	TGTGCCAGCAGTGGGACTTCTGGAAACACCATATATTTT
15	TRBV5-1	NA	TRBJ2-7	NA	CASSPGGTEPYEQYF	TGCGCCAGCAGCCCTGGAGGGACTGAACCCTACGAGCAGTACTTC
14	TRBV5-1	TRBD1	TRBJ1-6	NA	CASTLGGTGVPLHF	TGCGCCAGCACCCTTGGTGGGACAGGGGTACCCCTCCACTTT
13	TRBV4-2	NA	TRBJ1-2	few	CASSQDRNYGYTF	TGTGCCAGCAGCCAGGACCGTAACTATGGCTACACCTTC
15	TRBV5-1	TRBD1	TRBJ2-3	NA	CASSMGQGNTDTQYF	TGCGCCAGCAGCATGGGACAGGGCAACACAGATACGCAGTATTTT
13	TRBV18	NA	TRBJ2-1	NA	CATLEGVSYEQFF	TGTGCCACCTTAGAAGGGGTTAGCTATGAGCAGTTCTTC
9	TRBV20-1	NA	TRBJ1-2	NA	CSPSGKMAF	TGCAGTCCCTCGGGGAAGATGGCCTTC
15	TRBV28	TRBD1	TRBJ1-2	NA	CASSQTGTANYGYTF	TGTGCCAGCAGCCAAACCGGGACAGCTAACTATGGCTACACCTTC
16	TRBV15	NA	TRBJ1-5	few	CATSRGDRNSNQPQHF	TGTGCCACCAGCAGAGGAGACAGAAATAGCAATCAGCCCCAGCATTTT
13	TRBV6-6	NA	TRBJ1-1	NA	CASSYSVNTEAFF	TGTGCCAGCAGTTACTCTGTGAACACTGAAGCTTTCTTT
15	TRBV7-3	NA	TRBJ2-1	once	CASSFSTYQGNEQFF	TGTGCCAGCAGTTTCTCTACCTACCAGGGGAATGAGCAGTTCTTC
14	TRBV5-1	NA	TRBJ2-7	NA	CASSLTGSNYEQYF	TGCGCCAGCAGCTTGACAGGGAGTAATTACGAGCAGTACTTC
15	TRBV5-1	TRBD1	TRBJ2-1	NA	CASSLGLGQYNEQFF	TGCGCCAGCAGCTTGGGACTGGGACAGTACAATGAGCAGTTCTTC
14	TRBV10-3	NA	TRBJ2-7	once	CAISDPRRFYEQYF	TGTGCCATCAGTGACCCCAGACGTTTCTACGAGCAGTACTTC
16	TRBV5-1	TRBD2	TRBJ2-7	NA	CASSFSSGIGPYEQYF	TGCGCCAGCAGCTTTTCCAGCGGGATAGGTCCCTACGAGCAGTACTTC
14	TRBV28	TRBD1	TRBJ1-5	few	CASLTTGGGQPQHF	TGTGCCAGCCTTACCACAGGGGGCGGGCAGCCCCAGCATTTT
15	TRBV19	NA	TRBJ1-2	few	CASSTPARSDYGYTF	TGTGCCAGTAGTACCCCCGCCAGGTCGGACTATGGCTACACCTTC
13	TRBV28	TRBD2	TRBJ2-7	NA	CASVVSGSGEQYF	TGTGCCAGCGTGGTTAGCGGGAGTGGCGAGCAGTACTTC
15	TRBV4-3	TRBD2	TRBJ2-7	once	CASSQAGLGGYEQYF	TGCGCCAGCAGCCAAGCGGGACTAGGGGGCTACGAGCAGTACTTC
16	TRBV19	NA	TRBJ2-6	NA	CASSPLPSSGANVLTF	TGTGCCAGTAGCCCTCTCCCCAGCTCTGGGGCCAACGTCCTGACTTTC
14	TRBV28	NA	TRBJ1-1	NA	CASRRTRGVAEAFF	TGTGCCAGCCGCAGGACCAGGGGTGTGGCTGAAGCTTTCTTT
18	TRBV7-2	TRBD2	TRBJ2-2	once	CASSLALAGGSRIGELFF	TGTGCCAGCAGCTTAGCACTAGCGGGAGGTTCAAGAATCGGGGAGCTGTTTTTT
15	TRBV5-4	NA	TRBJ1-1	NA	CASSSVPEPNTEAFF	TGTGCCAGCAGCTCTGTTCCAGAACCGAACACTGAAGCTTTCTTT
16	TRBV18	NA	TRBJ2-1	many	CASSPQGNLVADEQFF	TGTGCCAGCTCACCACAGGGGAATCTTGTCGCGGATGAGCAGTTCTTC
14	TRBV5-6	NA	TRBJ1-4	NA	CASSNRETNEKLFF	TGTGCCAGCAGCAACCGGGAGACTAATGAAAAACTGTTTTTT
15	TRBV2	TRBD2	TRBJ2-7	NA	CASSGSLRESHEQYF	TGTGCCAGCAGTGGAAGCTTGCGGGAGTCGCACGAGCAGTACTTC
16	TRBV9	TRBD2	TRBJ2-3	once	CASSTGASGRTDTQYF	TGTGCCAGCAGCACCGGGGCTAGCGGGAGAACAGATACGCAGTATTTT
11	TRBV6-1	NA	TRBJ1-2	NA	CASSDWGGYTF	TGTGCCAGCAGTGATTGGGGTGGCTACACCTTC
14	TRBV4-1	NA	TRBJ2-7	NA	CASSQGDGSYEQYF	TGCGCCAGCAGCCAAGGGGACGGTTCCTACGAGCAGTACTTC
14	TRBV11-2	TRBD2	TRBJ2-1	NA	CASSLLAGGGEQFF	TGTGCCAGCAGCTTACTGGCGGGAGGGGGTGAGCAGTTCTTC
14	TRBV6-4	TRBD2	TRBJ2-4	NA	CASSESGIEDIQYF	TGTGCCAGCAGTGAGAGCGGGATAGAGGACATTCAGTACTTC
12	TRBV19	NA	TRBJ1-2	few	CASSMEGYGYTF	TGTGCCAGTAGTATGGAGGGGTATGGCTACACCTTC
13	TRBV30	NA	TRBJ2-7	NA	CAWSEGTGLEQYF	TGTGCCTGGAGTGAGGGGACGGGCCTCGAGCAGTACTTC
15	TRBV7-8	NA	TRBJ1-5	NA	CASSPGQPGAQPQHF	TGTGCCAGCAGCCCCGGACAGCCGGGGGCCCAGCCCCAGCATTTT
14	TRBV7-9	NA	TRBJ1-5	NA	CASSRGGGNQPQHF	TGTGCCAGCAGCCGGGGGGGAGGTAATCAGCCCCAGCATTTT
16	TRBV6-1	NA	TRBJ2-1	NA	CASSEVGQRWGNEQFF	TGTGCCAGCAGTGAAGTCGGACAGCGGTGGGGGAATGAGCAGTTCTTC
17	TRBV7-3	NA	TRBJ1-1	NA	CASSLGLRGGVGTEAFF	TGTGCCAGCAGCTTAGGGTTACGGGGAGGAGTTGGCACTGAAGCTTTCTTT
13	TRBV7-8	NA	TRBJ2-7	NA	CASSVRGKGEQYF	TGTGCCAGCAGCGTGAGGGGAAAGGGCGAGCAGTACTTC
16	TRBV4-1	TRBD1	TRBJ2-5	NA	CASSQDGTGYQETQYF	TGCGCCAGCAGCCAAGACGGGACAGGCTACCAAGAGACCCAGTACTTC
14	TRBV9	TRBD2	TRBJ2-2	NA	CASRASGTAGELFF	TGTGCCAGCAGGGCTAGCGGGACCGCCGGGGAGCTGTTTTTT
14	TRBV28	NA	TRBJ2-7	NA	CASTSGRTLYEQYF	TGTGCCAGCACTTCCGGCCGGACTCTCTACGAGCAGTACTTC
11	TRBV9	NA	TRBJ2-7	once	CASSDNYEQYF	TGTGCCAGCAGCGACAACTACGAGCAGTACTTC
12	TRBV28	NA	TRBJ1-2	NA	CASSLPGYGYTF	TGTGCCAGCAGTTTACCCGGTTATGGCTACACCTTC
14	TRBV5-1	NA	TRBJ2-5	NA	CASSWAPPGETQYF	TGCGCCAGCAGCTGGGCCCCCCCAGGAGAGACCCAGTACTTC
13	TRBV28	NA	TRBJ1-2	NA	CASSLGREDGYTF	TGTGCCAGCAGTTTAGGCAGGGAGGATGGCTACACCTTC
13	TRBV7-9	TRBD1	TRBJ1-2	NA	CASSYRDSYGYTF	TGTGCCAGCAGCTACCGGGACAGCTATGGCTACACCTTC
13	TRBV6-6	NA	TRBJ2-2	NA	CADGEGGTGELFF	TGTGCCGACGGGGAAGGGGGGACCGGGGAGCTGTTTTTT
15	TRBV4-2	NA	TRBJ2-7	NA	CASSQDDEVTYEQYF	TGTGCCAGCAGCCAAGATGACGAGGTCACCTACGAGCAGTACTTC
14	TRBV18	TRBD1	TRBJ2-1	NA	CASSRAQGANEQFF	TGTGCCAGCTCACGCGCACAGGGGGCGAATGAGCAGTTCTTC
19	TRBV5-4	NA	TRBJ2-1	NA	CASSWRVRGNPSSYNEQFF	TGTGCCAGCAGCTGGAGGGTGCGCGGGAACCCTAGCTCCTACAATGAGCAGTTCTTC
14	TRBV6-1	NA	TRBJ1-5	once	CASRRGTNNQPQHF	TGTGCCAGCAGGAGGGGGACAAACAATCAGCCCCAGCATTTT
14	TRBV10-3	NA	TRBJ2-5	few	CASSDPNGGETQYF	TGTGCCAGCTCTGATCCTAACGGGGGAGAGACCCAGTACTTC
15	TRBV6-6	NA	TRBJ2-1	once	CASSYSRQSYNEQFF	TGTGCCAGCAGTTACTCGAGACAGTCCTACAATGAGCAGTTCTTC
15	TRBV11-3	TRBD2	TRBJ2-1	NA	CASSLGLAGGYEQFF	TGTGCCAGCAGCTTAGGCCTAGCGGGAGGCTATGAGCAGTTCTTC
17	TRBV21-1	NA	TRBJ2-4	NA	CASSKKGEDRAKNIQYF	TGTGCCAGCAGCAAAAAGGGGGAGGACAGGGCCAAAAACATTCAGTACTTC
13	TRBV30	TRBD1	TRBJ2-5	NA	CAWARGLGETQYF	TGTGCCTGGGCAAGGGGGCTAGGAGAGACCCAGTACTTC
16	TRBV28	NA	TRBJ2-1	NA	CASSLYVRIEGNEQFF	TGTGCCAGCAGTTTATACGTGCGGATTGAGGGCAATGAGCAGTTCTTC
17	TRBV27	TRBD2	TRBJ2-3	many	CASSLVFTGGPADTQYF	TGTGCCAGCAGTTTAGTTTTCACGGGAGGACCGGCAGATACGCAGTATTTT
15	TRBV28	TRBD1	TRBJ1-4	NA	CASRRTGAGNEKLFF	TGTGCCAGCAGGCGAACAGGGGCGGGTAATGAAAAACTGTTTTTT
16	TRBV7-2	NA	TRBJ2-7	NA	CASSPPAPQNSYEQYF	TGTGCCAGCAGCCCACCCGCTCCCCAAAATTCCTACGAGCAGTACTTC